This TCR beta chain is drawn from a study of T cells in localized non-small cell lung cancer. V gave up 3 bases and J gave up 5 bases, with 14 bases separating them. The V gene's germline CDR1 is LNHNV and CDR2 YYDKDF (reference sequence). The CDR3 covers 16 residues. Comments on this clone: Its antigen is currently unknown.

The method was immunoSEQ multiplex PCR; TCRdb's version includes in-frame clones alone and lacks a portion of them. The table lists some 50,000 clones, around nine tenths of them singletons. Findings and limits, study-wide: Adjacent uninvolved lung had the highest clonality, suggesting focused antigen responses.

The TCR originated in a female donor with stage II lung adenocarcinoma. Sequenced here: PBMCs, sampled before any cancer treatment. The V call is TRBV15, the J call TRBJ1-6; D ambiguous. CDR3 sequence: CATSREQSVNNSPLHF. The CDR3 nucleotides read TGTGCCACCAGCAGGGAACAGAGTGTCAATAATTCACCCCTCCACTTT.